Given below is one TCR beta chain in context. The sample belongs to a study of blood T cell repertoires in COVID-19. Study background: Collection of acute and convalescent COVID-19 samples took place in the United States, Italy and Spain. From T cells, B-cell-depleted T cells, or PBMCs came the material, which was cDNA or gDNA.

Self-reported history from a screening survey and questionnaire set each donor's cohort. Authors' analysis steps: Reference gene primer amplification gave nucleated cell count estimates. Sequencing was performed with immunoSEQ multiplex PCR; in TCRdb, only in-frame clones are kept and a portion is missing. The V and J calls and the clone size are those of that table, but D and trimming were determined from the DNA. The sample records some 270,000 clones, 65% to 90% being singletons. The CDR3 length is 18 residues. Germline V lookup: CDR1 SGHRS, CDR2 YFSETQ. The V end lost 4 bases, the J end lost 0 bases, and 23 bases lay between the germline ends.

Sequencing input: PBMCs or T cells enriched from blood (not recorded which). This clonotype was sampled from a woman in her 50s with acute COVID-19. The V and J genes are TRBV5-1 and TRBJ2-7, with D possibly TRBD2 on 6 matching bases. For the CDR3, the DNA is TGCGCCAGCAGCGGGGGGTGGCAGGATCGGCTAAGCTCCTACGAGCAGTACTTC. Encoded protein: CASSGGWQDRLSSYEQYF.